The sequence of this TCR beta chain was determined in a study of blood T cell repertoires in COVID-19. Study at large: COVID-19 samples, acute and convalescent, were from the United States, Italy and Spain. The analysed material was cDNA or gDNA that came from T cells, B-cell-depleted T cells, or PBMCs.

Measured with immunoSEQ multiplex PCR; TCRdb has only the in-frame clones, and not every one. Here the sample spans about 45,000 clones, under 85% being singletons. The sequenced sample consisted of peripheral blood. The TCR sequence derives from a woman over 75 with acute or convalescent COVID-19.

CDR3 region: CASSMTGNSNQPQHF. The DNA of the CDR3 is TGTGCCAGTAGTATGACAGGTAATAGCAATCAGCCCCAGCATTTT. The rearrangement links TRBV19 to TRBJ1-5, with D possibly matching TRBD1 (6 bases). This CDR3 has 15 residues. The V gene's germline CDR1 is LNHDA and CDR2 SQIVND (reference sequence). Trimming took 3 bases from V and 0 from J, leaving 9 bases between them. Together with reference TRBV19 and TRBJ1-5, the CDR3 gives the full variable domain: DGGITQSPKYLFRKEGQNVTLSCEQNLNHDAMYWYRQDPGQGLRLIYYSQIVNDFQKGDIAEGYSVSREKKESFPLTVTSAQKNPTAFYLCASSMTGNSNQPQHFGDGTRLSIL.